The TCR beta chain under discussion was sequenced for a study of cytomegalovirus exposure and HLA in healthy donors. The PCR made use of 60 Vbeta and 13 Jbeta primers. Profiled with immunoSEQ multiplex PCR; TCRdb holds only in-frame clones, not every one. Of 120,000 or so clones listed, under 12% are singletons. This CDR3 contains 16 residues. V gave up 4 bases and J gave up 2 bases, with 15 bases separating them. Germline-derived CDR1 and CDR2 are ENHRY and SYGVKD. V usage is TRBV10-3 and J usage is TRBJ1-3; possibly TRBD1 for D (6 bases). The origin of this receptor is a young woman in good health and CMV-seropositive. Sequences were obtained from PBMCs. The CDR3 nucleotides are TGTGCCATCAGTGCGCCCGGGACACAGACTGGAAACACCATATATTTT. This sequence encodes CAISAPGTQTGNTIYF.